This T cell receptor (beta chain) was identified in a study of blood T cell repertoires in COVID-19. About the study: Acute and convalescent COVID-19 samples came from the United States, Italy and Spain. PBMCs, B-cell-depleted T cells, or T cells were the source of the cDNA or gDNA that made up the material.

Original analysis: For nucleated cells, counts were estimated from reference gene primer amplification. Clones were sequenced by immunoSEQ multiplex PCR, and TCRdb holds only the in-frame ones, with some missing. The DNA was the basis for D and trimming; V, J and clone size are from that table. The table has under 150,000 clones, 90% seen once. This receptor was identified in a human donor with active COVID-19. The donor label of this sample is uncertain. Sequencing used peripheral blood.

CDR3 in DNA: TGTGCCAGTAGTGTCAGGGGCCATAATTCACCCCTCCACTTT. Its translation is CASSVRGHNSPLHF. V and J are TRBV19 and TRBJ1-6; D is perhaps TRBD1 (6 bases). CDR3 length: 14 amino acids. CDR1 is LNHDA and CDR2 is SQIVND in the germline V gene (reference sequence). V lost 5 bases to trimming and J lost 5 bases, with 10 bases between them.